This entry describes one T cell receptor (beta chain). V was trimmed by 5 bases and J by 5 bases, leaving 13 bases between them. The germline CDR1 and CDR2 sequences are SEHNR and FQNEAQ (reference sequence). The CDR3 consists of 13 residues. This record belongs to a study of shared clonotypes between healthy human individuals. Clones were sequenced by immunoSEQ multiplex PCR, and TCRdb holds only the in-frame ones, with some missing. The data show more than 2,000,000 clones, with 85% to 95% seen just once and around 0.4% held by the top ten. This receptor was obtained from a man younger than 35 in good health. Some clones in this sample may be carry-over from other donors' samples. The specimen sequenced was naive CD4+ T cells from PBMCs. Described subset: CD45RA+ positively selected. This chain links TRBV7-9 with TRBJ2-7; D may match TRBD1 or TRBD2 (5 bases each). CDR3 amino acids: CASSLPGRNEQYF. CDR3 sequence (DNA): TGTGCCAGCAGCCTCCCGGGGCGGAACGAGCAGTACTTC. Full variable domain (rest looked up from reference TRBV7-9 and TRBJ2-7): DTGVSQNPRHKITKRGQNVTFRCDPISEHNRLYWYRQTLGQGPEFLTYFQNEAQLEKSRLLSDRFSAERPKGSFSTLEIQRTEQGDSAMYLCASSLPGRNEQYFGPGTRLTVT.